This is a list of T cell receptor beta chains from one sample in a study of blood T cell repertoires in COVID-19. The assay was immunoSEQ multiplex PCR, and TCRdb's table has in-frame clones only and misses some. The sample has 180,000 or so clones, approximately 80% seen once; the top ten hold over 13%. The sample was PBMCs or T cells enriched from blood (not recorded which). These TCRs come from a man in his sixties who had been exposed to COVID-19. Both conserved end residues are part of each CDR3. The order of the fields is V gene, D gene, clone size, J gene, CDR3 DNA, CDR3 protein. The D gene is left open where the match is weak. Rows give clone size only sometimes, using once, few, many, or a class for an expanded clone.

v_call: TRBV12-5; d_call: NA; clone_size: NA; j_call: TRBJ2-2; cdr3_nt: TGTGCTAGTGGCCGAAAAAGGGGCCTACTTCCGAACACCGGGGAGCTGTTTTTT; cdr3_aa: CASGRKRGLLPNTGELFF
v_call: TRBV27; d_call: TRBD1; clone_size: NA; j_call: TRBJ1-2; cdr3_nt: TGTGCCAGCACCGATACAGGGGGGTATGGCTACACCTTC; cdr3_aa: CASTDTGGYGYTF
v_call: TRBV27; d_call: TRBD1; clone_size: NA; j_call: TRBJ1-3; cdr3_nt: TGTGCCAGCAGTTCTCTGGTAACACCGGGACAGGGGGCCTTCGGTGGAAACACCATATATTTT; cdr3_aa: CASSSLVTPGQGAFGGNTIYF
v_call: TRBV11-2; d_call: TRBD1; clone_size: NA; j_call: TRBJ2-4; cdr3_nt: TGTGCCAGCAGCCGGACAGGGCGGGGTGGCATTCAGTACTTC; cdr3_aa: CASSRTGRGGIQYF
v_call: TRBV7-2; d_call: TRBD2; clone_size: once; j_call: TRBJ2-1; cdr3_nt: TGTGCCAGCAGCTTAGAAGGGCGGGAGGGCTATGAGCAGTTCTTC; cdr3_aa: CASSLEGREGYEQFF
v_call: TRBV19; d_call: TRBD1; clone_size: NA; j_call: TRBJ1-1; cdr3_nt: TGTGCCAGTAGTACGTCGACAGGGGGGAACACTGAAGCTTTCTTT; cdr3_aa: CASSTSTGGNTEAFF
v_call: TRBV27; d_call: TRBD2; clone_size: NA; j_call: TRBJ2-4; cdr3_nt: TGTGCCAGCAGTATCGGGACAGCGGGGGGGAACATTCAGTACTTC; cdr3_aa: CASSIGTAGGNIQYF
v_call: TRBV19; d_call: TRBD2; clone_size: NA; j_call: TRBJ2-1; cdr3_nt: TGTGCCAGTCACCCCGGGACTAGCCCCTACAATGAGCAGTTCTTC; cdr3_aa: CASHPGTSPYNEQFF
v_call: TRBV30; d_call: TRBD2; clone_size: NA; j_call: TRBJ2-3; cdr3_nt: TGTGCCTGGGAGTCCCGACTAGCGGGAAGAGGATGGTTCCCAGATACGCAGTATTTT; cdr3_aa: CAWESRLAGRGWFPDTQYF
v_call: TRBV27; d_call: TRBD2; clone_size: NA; j_call: TRBJ2-2; cdr3_nt: TGTGCCAGCAGTTTGCTAGCGGCCCTGAACACCGGGGAGCTGTTTTTT; cdr3_aa: CASSLLAALNTGELFF
v_call: TRBV30; d_call: NA; clone_size: once; j_call: TRBJ2-7; cdr3_nt: TGTGCCTGGGCCGCTGGGAGAGCGGGCTACGAGCAGTACTTC; cdr3_aa: CAWAAGRAGYEQYF
v_call: TRBV2; d_call: NA; clone_size: few; j_call: TRBJ2-1; cdr3_nt: TGTGCCAGCGGGGGCTATGAGCAGTTCTTC; cdr3_aa: CASGGYEQFF
v_call: TRBV6-5; d_call: NA; clone_size: NA; j_call: TRBJ1-2; cdr3_nt: TGTGCCACTTCTCGACAGGCCTCGGGGGGCTACACCTTC; cdr3_aa: CATSRQASGGYTF
v_call: TRBV6-6; d_call: NA; clone_size: NA; j_call: TRBJ1-4; cdr3_nt: TGTGCCAGCAGGCGGACAGTCCGTAATGAAAAACTGTTTTTT; cdr3_aa: CASRRTVRNEKLFF
v_call: TRBV11-3; d_call: NA; clone_size: NA; j_call: TRBJ2-1; cdr3_nt: TGTGCCAGCAGCCCCCCGGGGGGCGGTGGAGGTGAGCAGTTCTTC; cdr3_aa: CASSPPGGGGGEQFF
v_call: TRBV5-1; d_call: NA; clone_size: NA; j_call: TRBJ2-3; cdr3_nt: TGCGCCAGCAGCACCCACCGACCCAAGAAGGGAGAAGCTACGCAGTATTTT; cdr3_aa: CASSTHRPKKGEATQYF
v_call: TRBV2; d_call: TRBD1; clone_size: once; j_call: TRBJ1-6; cdr3_nt: TGTGCCAGCAGCCTCAGGGGGAAGTATAATTCACCCCTCCACTTT; cdr3_aa: CASSLRGKYNSPLHF
v_call: TRBV5-6; d_call: NA; clone_size: NA; j_call: TRBJ2-1; cdr3_nt: TGTGCCAGCAGCTTAAGAGGGGGAGAGCAGTTCTTC; cdr3_aa: CASSLRGGEQFF
v_call: TRBV28; d_call: TRBD2; clone_size: once; j_call: TRBJ2-1; cdr3_nt: TGTGCCAGCAGTTCGGGAGGACTACAGTTCAATGAGCAGTTCTTC; cdr3_aa: CASSSGGLQFNEQFF
v_call: TRBV5-4; d_call: TRBD1; clone_size: NA; j_call: TRBJ2-7; cdr3_nt: TGTGCCAGCAGTAAGGGACAGGGAATTTCCGAGCAGTACTTC; cdr3_aa: CASSKGQGISEQYF
v_call: TRBV7-3; d_call: TRBD2; clone_size: NA; j_call: TRBJ2-3; cdr3_nt: TGTGCCAGCAGCTTAACGGGACTAGCGGGAGTCGCAGATACGCAGTATTTT; cdr3_aa: CASSLTGLAGVADTQYF
v_call: TRBV27; d_call: TRBD2; clone_size: NA; j_call: TRBJ2-7; cdr3_nt: TGTGCCAGCAGTCCTCAGACGACTAGCGGCGAGCAGTACTTC; cdr3_aa: CASSPQTTSGEQYF
v_call: TRBV7-8; d_call: TRBD2; clone_size: NA; j_call: TRBJ2-1; cdr3_nt: TGTGCCAGCATAAAGCGGGAGAGCGTGAATGAGCAGTTCTTC; cdr3_aa: CASIKRESVNEQFF
v_call: TRBV10-1; d_call: NA; clone_size: NA; j_call: TRBJ1-6; cdr3_nt: TGCGCCAGCAGTGAGTCGTCCAGGGAAAATTCACCCCTCCACTTT; cdr3_aa: CASSESSRENSPLHF
v_call: TRBV11-3; d_call: TRBD1; clone_size: few; j_call: TRBJ1-1; cdr3_nt: TGTGCCAGCAGCTCATTAGGGGCCGGACAGGGAGACACTGAAGCTTTCTTT; cdr3_aa: CASSSLGAGQGDTEAFF
v_call: TRBV25-1; d_call: TRBD2; clone_size: NA; j_call: TRBJ2-2; cdr3_nt: TGTGCCAGCATGACTAGCGGGAGAACCGGGGAGCTGTTTTTT; cdr3_aa: CASMTSGRTGELFF
v_call: TRBV7-8; d_call: NA; clone_size: few; j_call: TRBJ1-5; cdr3_nt: TGTGCCAGCAGCTTAGGAACGCAGTTTAGCAATCAGCCCCAGCATTTT; cdr3_aa: CASSLGTQFSNQPQHF
v_call: TRBV28; d_call: NA; clone_size: NA; j_call: TRBJ1-3; cdr3_nt: TGTGCCAGCAGTTTAGCGGGCCCTCAAGCTGGAAACACCATATATTTT; cdr3_aa: CASSLAGPQAGNTIYF
v_call: TRBV2; d_call: NA; clone_size: NA; j_call: TRBJ2-3; cdr3_nt: TGTGCCAGCAGCGCGGTCGGTATCACGGATACGCAGTATTTT; cdr3_aa: CASSAVGITDTQYF
v_call: TRBV29-1; d_call: NA; clone_size: NA; j_call: TRBJ2-7; cdr3_nt: NA; cdr3_aa: CSVGGGTSGRSTYF
v_call: TRBV7-9; d_call: NA; clone_size: NA; j_call: TRBJ2-7; cdr3_nt: TGTGCCAGCAGCTTAGAAATTCCGGGTCCTTTGCCCTACGAGCAGTACTTC; cdr3_aa: CASSLEIPGPLPYEQYF
v_call: TRBV28; d_call: TRBD1; clone_size: NA; j_call: TRBJ1-5; cdr3_nt: TGTGCCAGCAGACAACAGGGGGCCCGTAATCAGCCCCAGCATTTT; cdr3_aa: CASRQQGARNQPQHF
v_call: TRBV12-1; d_call: NA; clone_size: NA; j_call: TRBJ1-5; cdr3_nt: TGTGCCAGCAGCCTCCGGCCGGGACAGGGGGCGGGGAGCAATCAGCCCCAGCATTTT; cdr3_aa: CASSLRPGQGAGSNQPQHF
v_call: TRBV2; d_call: NA; clone_size: once; j_call: TRBJ2-5; cdr3_nt: TGTGCCAGCAACCCGGGGAGGTACCAAGAGACCCAGTACTTC; cdr3_aa: CASNPGRYQETQYF
v_call: TRBV10-2; d_call: NA; clone_size: NA; j_call: TRBJ1-2; cdr3_nt: TGCGCCAGCAGCGATGGACAGATCTATGGCTACACCTTC; cdr3_aa: CASSDGQIYGYTF
v_call: TRBV19; d_call: TRBD1; clone_size: NA; j_call: TRBJ1-2; cdr3_nt: TGTGCCAGTAGCGCGCAGGGGGTCCGCTATGGCTACACCTTC; cdr3_aa: CASSAQGVRYGYTF
v_call: TRBV28; d_call: TRBD1; clone_size: NA; j_call: TRBJ2-6; cdr3_nt: TGTGCCAGCAGCCGGACAGGGTCCTCTGGGGCCAACGTCCTGACTTTC; cdr3_aa: CASSRTGSSGANVLTF
v_call: TRBV3-1/TRBV3-2; d_call: TRBD2; clone_size: NA; j_call: TRBJ2-3; cdr3_nt: TGTGCCAGCAGCCAAGATCGGGGACTAGCGGGTGCTACTAGCACAGATACGCAGTATTTT; cdr3_aa: CASSQDRGLAGATSTDTQYF
v_call: TRBV6-5; d_call: TRBD1; clone_size: NA; j_call: TRBJ2-7; cdr3_nt: TGTGCCAGCTCCGCAGGGGGATCCTACGAGCAGTACTTC; cdr3_aa: CASSAGGSYEQYF
v_call: TRBV11-2; d_call: TRBD2; clone_size: NA; j_call: TRBJ2-7; cdr3_nt: TGTGCCAGCAGCGGGACTAGCTACGAGCAGTACTTC; cdr3_aa: CASSGTSYEQYF
v_call: TRBV20-1; d_call: TRBD1; clone_size: many; j_call: TRBJ1-4; cdr3_nt: TGCAGTGCTAGTGGACAGGGGCAGTTTTTT; cdr3_aa: CSASGQGQFF
v_call: TRBV6-5; d_call: TRBD2; clone_size: NA; j_call: TRBJ2-3; cdr3_nt: TGTGCCAGCAGCATCGGGGGGTCGATAGATACGCAGTATTTT; cdr3_aa: CASSIGGSIDTQYF
v_call: TRBV19; d_call: NA; clone_size: NA; j_call: TRBJ2-2; cdr3_nt: TGTGCCACCTCGAGCAGGGCGAACACCGGGGAGCTGTTTTTT; cdr3_aa: CATSSRANTGELFF
v_call: TRBV3-1/TRBV3-2; d_call: NA; clone_size: once; j_call: TRBJ1-6; cdr3_nt: TGTGCCAGCAGCCAAGTGGGAGAGTACTCACCCCTCCACTTT; cdr3_aa: CASSQVGEYSPLHF
v_call: TRBV7-8; d_call: TRBD1; clone_size: NA; j_call: TRBJ2-7; cdr3_nt: TGTGCCAGCAGCCCGGGGGGTGGGACAGGGGGTGACGAGCAGTACTTC; cdr3_aa: CASSPGGGTGGDEQYF
v_call: TRBV19; d_call: NA; clone_size: NA; j_call: TRBJ2-6; cdr3_nt: TGTGCCAGTAGTATGTACTCAGGGGCCAACGTCCTGACTTTC; cdr3_aa: CASSMYSGANVLTF
v_call: TRBV11-3; d_call: NA; clone_size: NA; j_call: TRBJ2-1; cdr3_nt: TGTGCCAGCAGCTTAGGTGACGGGAATGAGCAGTTCTTC; cdr3_aa: CASSLGDGNEQFF
v_call: TRBV5-1; d_call: NA; clone_size: NA; j_call: TRBJ2-5; cdr3_nt: TGCGCCAGCAGCCCGGACTGGGAGACCCAGTACTTC; cdr3_aa: CASSPDWETQYF
v_call: TRBV28; d_call: NA; clone_size: once; j_call: TRBJ2-5; cdr3_nt: TGTGCCAGCAGCCAAGGTTTGGCAGGGCCCGGTCTGGAGACCCAGTACTTC; cdr3_aa: CASSQGLAGPGLETQYF
v_call: TRBV27; d_call: TRBD2; clone_size: NA; j_call: TRBJ2-2; cdr3_nt: TGTGCCAGCAGGGTAGCGGGAATCGGTATCGCCGGGGAGCTGTTTTTT; cdr3_aa: CASRVAGIGIAGELFF
v_call: TRBV6-2/TRBV6-3; d_call: NA; clone_size: NA; j_call: TRBJ1-3; cdr3_nt: TGTGCCAGCAGCCTCACTAACTCTGGAAACACCATATATTTT; cdr3_aa: CASSLTNSGNTIYF
v_call: TRBV19; d_call: NA; clone_size: few; j_call: TRBJ1-1; cdr3_nt: TGTGCCAGTAGTGGGGGTAGGGGGACTGAAGCTTTCTTT; cdr3_aa: CASSGGRGTEAFF
v_call: TRBV29-1; d_call: NA; clone_size: NA; j_call: TRBJ2-1; cdr3_nt: TGCAGCGTAGAGGGTCCTAGCAGGCGGGGTGAGCAGTTCTTC; cdr3_aa: CSVEGPSRRGEQFF
v_call: TRBV7-9; d_call: TRBD2; clone_size: few; j_call: TRBJ2-1; cdr3_nt: TGTGCCAGCAGCCCTAGCGGGAGGGCCCTGAGGGAGCAGTTCTTC; cdr3_aa: CASSPSGRALREQFF
v_call: TRBV25-1; d_call: NA; clone_size: NA; j_call: TRBJ1-2; cdr3_nt: TGTGCCAGCAGTGAAGTCCGCGAAGGCTACACCTTC; cdr3_aa: CASSEVREGYTF